The 30 T cell receptor beta chains listed next were all sequenced from one sample in a study of OX40 agonist ivuxolimab in advanced cancers. Assay: immunoSEQ multiplex PCR; the TCRdb copy retains only in-frame clones and omits some. The sample includes 65,000 to 100,000 clones, around 88% of them seen just once. Sample: CD4+ or CD8+ T cells sorted from blood, taken in a trial of the OX40 agonist ivuxolimab. These TCRs come from an adult with an advanced solid tumor such as melanoma, head and neck, liver or kidney cancer.

The chain couples TRBV27 to TRBJ2-1, with D possibly being TRBD2 (5 bases). CDR3 size: 16 residues. Germline CDR1 is MNHEY and CDR2 is SMNVEV (reference sequence). V shed 3 bases and J shed 1 base, with 13 bases lying between them. CDR3 coding DNA: TGTGCCAGCAGTTTTATTCACCGGGGATCCTACAATGAGCAGTTCTTC. Translating it yields CASSFIHRGSYNEQFF.

The chain uses TRBV7-2 and TRBJ2-7; 8 nucleotides align to TRBD2. Looked up from germline, CDR1 is SGHTA and CDR2 is FQGNSA. The V and J ends lost 2 bases and 4 bases, in that order; junction bases with no gene match: 4. The CDR3 is made up of 14 amino acids. The CDR3: CASSLFAGGYEQYF. DNA for the CDR3: TGTGCCAGCAGCTTATTCGCGGGAGGTTACGAGCAGTACTTC.

V gene TRBV7-8 combines with J gene TRBJ1-4; no reliable D call. The length of the CDR3 is 12 residues. Germline CDR1 reads SGHVS; CDR2 reads FQNEAQ. The ends were cut back, 4 bases at V and 8 bases at J, with 8 bases in the middle. This CDR3 reads CASSSSSEKLFF. CDR3 in DNA: TGTGCCAGCAGCTCCTCATCCGAAAAACTGTTTTTT.

The V gene is TRBV7-6, the J gene TRBJ2-1; D remains ambiguous. CDR3 size: 13 residues. Per the germline V gene, CDR1 is SGHVS and CDR2 is FNYEAQ. Trimming shortened V by 5 bases and J by 4 bases, and 9 bases separated the two germline ends. CDR3 in amino acids: CASSPETYNEQFF. In DNA, the CDR3 is TGTGCCAGCAGCCCCGAGACTTACAATGAGCAGTTCTTC.

This chain uses TRBV29-1 with TRBJ2-7; possibly TRBD1 for D (6 bases). Trimming removed 6 bases from V and 3 bases from J, with 12 bases in between. Germline V gives CDR1 SQVTM, CDR2 ANQGSEA. The CDR3 is made up of 12 amino acids. The CDR3 here is CSVIRQDYEQYF. The CDR3 DNA reads TGCAGCGTGATCCGACAGGACTACGAGCAGTACTTC.

V and J are TRBV7-9 and TRBJ2-7; D is unclear. In germline, CDR1 is SEHNR, CDR2 FQNEAQ (reference sequence). Trimming stripped 6 bases from V and 0 bases from J, with 12 bases between. This CDR3 spans 14 amino acids. CDR3 sequence reads: CASSPSAVSYEQYF. The DNA for the CDR3 is TGTGCCAGCAGTCCCTCTGCGGTCTCCTACGAGCAGTACTTC.

A single count supports this clone. The chain carries TRBV19 and TRBJ1-1, with D hard to call. The CDR3 is made up of 14 amino acids. The germline CDR1 and CDR2 sequences are LNHDA and SQIVND (reference sequence). V was clipped by 7 bases and J by 6 bases, with 18 bases between them. CDR3 in amino acids: CASMVHREGSEAFF. CDR3 DNA: TGTGCCAGTATGGTTCATAGGGAGGGCTCTGAAGCTTTCTTT.

The chain uses TRBV2 and TRBJ1-4; D gene unclear. The germline CDR1 and CDR2 sequences are SNHLY and FYNNEI. Trimming shortened V by 4 bases and J by 4 bases, and 10 bases separated the two germline ends. The CDR3 loop spans 14 amino acids. CDR3 sequence (DNA): TGTGCCAGCAGTGTCGGGCGGAATAATGAAAAACTGTTTTTT. Its protein is CASSVGRNNEKLFF.

V usage is TRBV7-2 and J usage is TRBJ1-1; a weak D match, TRBD1 (6 bases). V was shortened by 3 bases and J by 5 bases, with 13 bases between the two germline ends. Germline V gene data show CDR1 as SGHTA and CDR2 as FQGNSA. The CDR3 contains 14 residues. CDR3 sequence (DNA): TGTGCCAGCAGCTTCTCCGGGACAATGACTGAAGCTTTCTTT. Amino acids: CASSFSGTMTEAFF.

This clone was seen just once. The chain joins TRBV7-9 to TRBJ1-3; no definite D call. The CDR3 is 11 amino acids. Trimming pared 9 bases from V and 1 base from J, leaving 4 bases between. From germline, CDR1 is SEHNR and CDR2 FQNEAQ (reference sequence). DNA for the CDR3: TGTGCCAGGGATTCTGGAAACACCATATATTTT. Encoded protein: CARDSGNTIYF.

This chain links TRBV29-1 with TRBJ2-3; TRBD2 agrees at 8 bases. Trimming took 1 base from V and 1 from J; bases not matched to a gene: 10. The germline gives CDR1 SQVTM, CDR2 ANQGSEA. The CDR3 has 17 amino acids. The DNA for the CDR3 is TGCAGCGTTGAAGGTGGGAGCGGGAGTGGAGGCACAGATACGCAGTATTTT. Protein: CSVEGGSGSGGTDTQYF.

The CDR3 DNA sequence: TGTGCCAGCAGCCCCCACCATAGCGGGTTTAGCACAGATACGCAGTATTTT. This encodes CASSPHHSGFSTDTQYF. V is TRBV7-3 and J is TRBJ2-3; 7 bases line up with TRBD2. Germline CDR1 SGHTA, CDR2 FQGTGA. V dropped 5 bases and J dropped 0; count of bases not matched to a gene: 11. The CDR3 has 17 residues.

The rearrangement links TRBV9 to TRBJ2-7; no definite D call. CDR1 is SGDLS, CDR2 YYNGEE, per germline. CDR3 length equals 13 residues. V was shortened by 0 bases and J by 1 base, with 5 bases between the two germline ends. The CDR3 coding sequence is TGTGCCAGCAGCGTAGGGCAGTCCTACGAGCAGTACTTC. It yields the protein CASSVGQSYEQYF. The full variable domain, completed using reference TRBV9 and TRBJ2-7, is DSGVTQTPKHLITATGQRVTLRCSPRSGDLSVYWYQQSLDQGLQFLIQYYNGEERAKGNILERFSAQQFPDLHSELNLSSLELGDSALYFCASSVGQSYEQYFGPGTRLTVT.

The rearrangement uses TRBV14 and TRBJ2-7, with a possible D match to TRBD1 (5 bases). The V end lost 2 bases, the J end lost 6 bases, and 8 bases lay between the germline ends. Germline V gene lookup returns CDR1 SGHDN and CDR2 FVKESK. This CDR3 contains 12 residues. This CDR3 is CASSQKRGEQYF. The CDR3 DNA reads TGTGCCAGCAGCCAAAAAAGGGGCGAGCAGTACTTC. Full variable domain (missing parts from reference TRBV14 and TRBJ2-7): EAGVTQFPSHSVIEKGQTVTLRCDPISGHDNLYWYRRVMGKEIKFLLHFVKESKQDESGMPNNRFLAERTGGTYSTLKVQPAELEDSGVYFCASSQKRGEQYFGPGTRLTVT.

This clone is a singleton in its sample. The V gene is TRBV5-1, the J gene TRBJ2-5, with 8 nucleotides matching TRBD1. There are 12 residues in the CDR3. Germline V gene data show CDR1 as SGHRS and CDR2 as YFSETQ. With 8 bases clipped from V and 4 bases from J, the junction kept 4 bases outside the gene matches. CDR3 coding DNA: TGCGCCAGTCCGGACAGGGCAGAGACCCAGTACTTC. Amino acid sequence: CASPDRAETQYF.

The CDR3 is CASSPSRGYTEAFF. The CDR3 nucleotides read TGTGCCAGCAGCCCGTCCAGGGGTTACACTGAAGCTTTCTTT. V is TRBV7-8 and J is TRBJ1-1; maybe TRBD1 (6 bases). Trimming took off 5 bases at V and 3 bases at J, with 13 bases between the two ends. The CDR3 extends over 14 amino acids. Germline V lookup: CDR1 SGHVS, CDR2 FQNEAQ.

J is TRBJ2-7 and V is TRBV6-1; tentative D call: TRBD2 (6 bases). In germline, CDR1 is MNHNS, CDR2 SASEGT. V was shortened by 7 bases and J by 0 bases, with 13 bases between the two germline ends. CDR3 size: 14 residues. The DNA of the CDR3 is TGTGCCAGCACCGGTAGCGGATCCTCCTACGAGCAGTACTTC. Encoded protein: CASTGSGSSYEQYF.

There are a few counts of this clone. The chain has TRBV5-1 and TRBJ2-5; 11 bases line up with TRBD1. V was pared by 4 bases and J by 2 bases, with 1 base of the junction left unmatched. The germline CDR1 and CDR2 sequences are SGHRS and YFSETQ. The CDR3 contains 14 residues. CDR3 sequence (DNA): TGCGCCAGCAGCGGGACAGGGGGTCAAGAGACCCAGTACTTC. Protein: CASSGTGGQETQYF.

V gene TRBV18 combines with J gene TRBJ1-2, with D maybe TRBD1 (5 bases). The CDR3 runs to 14 residues. The germline V gene encodes CDR1 KGHSH and CDR2 LQKENI. Trimming took off 2 bases at V and 6 bases at J, with 13 bases between the two ends. The CDR3 sequence: CASSPSSGEDGYTF. The CDR3 DNA reads TGTGCCAGCTCACCATCGTCGGGGGAGGATGGCTACACCTTC.

The J gene is TRBJ1-1, the V gene TRBV6-1; 8 bases are a match to TRBD1. J gave up 0 bases and V 3 bases, and 3 bases lay outside the gene matches. Germline V gene sequence: CDR1 MNHNS, CDR2 SASEGT. CDR3 length: 15 amino acids. The CDR3 reads CASSDRTGMNTEAFF. In DNA form, the CDR3 reads TGTGCCAGCAGTGATAGGACAGGGATGAACACTGAAGCTTTCTTT.

The V and J genes are TRBV7-3 and TRBJ2-1; D uncertain. The CDR3 sequence is 12 residues long. The germline V gene encodes CDR1 SGHTA and CDR2 FQGTGA. Trimming cost V 5 bases and J 5 bases, with 7 bases left between them. This CDR3 is CASSQQNNEQFF. CDR3 DNA: TGTGCCAGCAGCCAACAAAACAATGAGCAGTTCTTC.

CDR3 coding DNA: TGTGCCAGCAACGGACAGGGGCTTAATGAGCAGTTCTTC. Translation: CASNGQGLNEQFF. The V gene is TRBV2, the J gene TRBJ2-1; 9 nucleotides match TRBD1. The CDR3 has 13 residues. The ends lost 7 bases at V and 7 bases at J; junction bases unmatched: 5. Germline lookup yields CDR1 SNHLY and CDR2 FYNNEI. The complete variable domain, with remaining parts taken from reference TRBV2 and TRBJ2-1, reads EPEVTQTPSHQVTQMGQEVILRCVPISNHLYFYWYRQILGQKVEFLVSFYNNEISEKSEIFDDQFSVERPDGSNFTLKIRSTKLEDSAMYFCASNGQGLNEQFFGPGTRLTVL.

This sequence joins TRBV9 and TRBJ2-2; 7 nucleotides agree with TRBD1. The CDR3 extends over 14 amino acids. Germline V gene sequence: CDR1 SGDLS, CDR2 YYNGEE. J lost 2 bases, V lost 5 bases, and 3 bases had no gene match. DNA for the CDR3: TGTGCCAGCAGGAAGGGGGCTAACACCGGGGAGCTGTTTTTT. As protein: CASRKGANTGELFF.

The chain joins TRBV11-2 to TRBJ2-3; a weak D match, TRBD1 (5 bases). CDR3 size: 13 residues. Trimming took off 6 bases at V and 8 bases at J, with 15 bases between the two ends. CDR1 SGHAT and CDR2 FQNNGV come from the germline V gene. CDR3 nucleotides: TGTGCCAGCAGGCCCCCTAGGGGTGGTACGCAGTATTTT. Amino acids: CASRPPRGGTQYF.

The V and J genes are TRBV9 and TRBJ2-2; the D is unclear. Germline CDR1 SGDLS, CDR2 YYNGEE. The CDR3 is made up of 16 amino acids. Trimming stripped 1 base from V and 6 bases from J, with 16 bases between. Written as DNA, the CDR3 is TGTGCCAGCAGCGTAAATTCCCGTGGAACGCCCGGGGAGCTGTTTTTT. This gives the protein CASSVNSRGTPGELFF.

The CDR3 here is CASSLDSSTDTQYF. The DNA for the CDR3 is TGTGCCAGCAGCTTGGACTCTAGCACAGATACGCAGTATTTT. The V and J genes are TRBV5-4 and TRBJ2-3; unclear D gene. The CDR3 runs to 14 residues. Trimming left V 0 bases short and J 0 bases short, with 5 bases between. Germline-derived CDR1 and CDR2 are SGHNT and YYREEE (reference sequence).

The CDR3: CASSLVVGRGSGELFF. CDR3 bases: TGTGCCAGCAGCTTAGTGGTCGGGAGAGGATCCGGGGAGCTGTTTTTT. V usage is TRBV7-8 and J usage is TRBJ2-2; D is possibly TRBD2 (6 bases). This CDR3 is built from 16 residues. The germline V and J ends were trimmed by 1 base and 6 bases, with 15 bases remaining between them. Germline CDR1 and CDR2: SGHVS and FQNEAQ.

J is TRBJ2-2 and V is TRBV5-1; 7 nucleotides match TRBD2. V was clipped by 1 base and J by 3 bases; unmatched bases: 3. Germline values: CDR1 SGHRS, CDR2 YFSETQ. This CDR3 spans 15 amino acids. The CDR3 DNA reads TGCGCCAGCAGCTTGCCGGGGGGAGACACCGGGGAGCTGTTTTTT. It translates to CASSLPGGDTGELFF.

The chain employs TRBV2 and TRBJ2-4; maybe TRBD1 (5 bases). V dropped 3 bases and J dropped 7 bases, with 22 bases sitting between them. The CDR3 has 17 amino acids. CDR1 and CDR2 from the germline V gene are SNHLY and FYNNEI. The CDR3 loop is CASSDRVVFGKGNIQYF. As DNA, the CDR3 is TGTGCCAGCAGTGACAGGGTCGTATTTGGGAAGGGGAACATTCAGTACTTC.

The V and J genes are TRBV2 and TRBJ2-3; D tentatively reads TRBD1 or TRBD2 (5 bases each). The CDR3 sequence is 14 residues long. V lost 4 bases, J lost 6 bases, and 14 bases lay in between. Germline V gene lookup returns CDR1 SNHLY and CDR2 FYNNEI. This chain's CDR3 is CASSVGAGRDTQYF. CDR3 sequence (DNA): TGTGCCAGCAGTGTCGGGGCAGGGCGGGATACGCAGTATTTT.